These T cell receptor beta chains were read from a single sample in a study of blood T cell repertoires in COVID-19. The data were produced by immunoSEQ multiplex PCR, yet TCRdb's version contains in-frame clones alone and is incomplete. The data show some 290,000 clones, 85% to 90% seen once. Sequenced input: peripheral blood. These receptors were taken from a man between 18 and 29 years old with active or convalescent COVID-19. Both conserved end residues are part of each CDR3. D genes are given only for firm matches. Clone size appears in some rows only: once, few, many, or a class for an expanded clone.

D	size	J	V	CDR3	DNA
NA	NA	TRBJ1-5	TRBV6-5	CASTLYQGGQPQHF	TGTGCCAGCACCCTTTATCAGGGAGGCCAGCCCCAGCATTTT
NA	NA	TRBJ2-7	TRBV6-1	CASSEIAEYYEQYF	TGTGCCAGCAGTGAAATAGCCGAGTACTACGAGCAGTACTTC
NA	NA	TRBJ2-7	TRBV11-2	CASSLGHGDYEQYF	TGTGCCAGCAGCTTGGGACATGGGGACTACGAGCAGTACTTC
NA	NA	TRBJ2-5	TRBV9	CASSAHLRDQETQYF	TGTGCCAGCAGCGCCCACCTCCGGGATCAAGAGACCCAGTACTTC
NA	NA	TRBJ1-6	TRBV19	CASTPGVLSTPLHF	TGTGCCAGTACGCCAGGGGTACTGTCTACACCCCTCCACTTT
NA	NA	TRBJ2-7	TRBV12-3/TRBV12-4	CASRRKSDEQYF	TGTGCCAGCAGGAGAAAGAGCGACGAGCAGTACTTC
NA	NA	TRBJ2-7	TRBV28	CASSLGGYEQYF	TGTGCCAGCAGTTTGGGGGGATACGAGCAGTACTTC
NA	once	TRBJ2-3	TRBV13	CASSLKVGATDTQYF	TGTGCCAGCAGCTTAAAAGTGGGAGCCACAGATACGCAGTATTTT
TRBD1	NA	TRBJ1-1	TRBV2	CASSLGQGTEAFF	TGTGCCAGCAGTCTAGGACAGGGAACTGAAGCTTTCTTT
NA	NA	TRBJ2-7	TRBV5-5	CASSLIRDEQYF	TGTGCCAGCAGCTTGATCAGGGACGAGCAGTACTTC
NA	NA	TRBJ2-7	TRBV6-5	CASSYNGLTMEQYF	TGTGCCAGCAGTTACAATGGACTGACTATGGAGCAGTACTTC
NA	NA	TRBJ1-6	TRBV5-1	CASSSGDHNSPLHF	TGCGCCAGCAGCTCAGGGGACCATAATTCACCCCTCCACTTT
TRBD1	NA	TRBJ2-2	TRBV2	CATTGTGGSGELFF	TGTGCCACCACCGGGACAGGGGGCTCCGGGGAGCTGTTTTTT
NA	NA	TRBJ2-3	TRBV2	CASTLRSSTDTQYF	TGTGCCAGCACTCTGCGGTCTAGCACAGATACGCAGTATTTT
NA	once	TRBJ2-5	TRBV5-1	CASSWSVEETQYF	TGCGCCAGCAGCTGGTCGGTGGAGGAGACCCAGTACTTC
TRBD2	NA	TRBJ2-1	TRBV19	CASGGRPSWTSGGRYNEQFF	TGTGCCAGTGGGGGGAGGCCGTCCTGGACTAGCGGAGGGCGGTACAATGAGCAGTTCTTC
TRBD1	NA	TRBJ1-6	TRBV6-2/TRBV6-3	CASSWQGAKESPLHF	TGTGCCAGCAGTTGGCAGGGGGCAAAGGAATCACCCCTCCACTTT
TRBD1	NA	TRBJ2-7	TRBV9	CASSPGTGNYEQYF	TGTGCCAGCAGCCCAGGGACAGGTAACTACGAGCAGTACTTC
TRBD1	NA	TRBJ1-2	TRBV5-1	CASSLGDRSYIGGYTF	TGCGCCAGCAGCTTGGGGGACAGAAGCTACATTGGCGGCTACACCTTC
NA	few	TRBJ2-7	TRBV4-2	CASAREKTPDEQYF	TGTGCCAGTGCTAGGGAGAAGACCCCCGACGAGCAGTACTTC
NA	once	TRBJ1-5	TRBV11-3	CASSPGEGQPQHF	TGTGCCAGCAGCCCCGGGGAGGGGCAGCCCCAGCATTTT
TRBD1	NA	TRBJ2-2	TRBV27	CASTLGQGVGELFF	TGTGCCAGCACCCTGGGACAGGGAGTCGGGGAGCTGTTTTTT
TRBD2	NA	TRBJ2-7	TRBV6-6	CASRRLAGGHYEQYF	TGTGCCAGTAGACGACTAGCGGGAGGTCACTACGAGCAGTACTTC
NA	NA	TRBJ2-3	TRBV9	CASSVTGRSEDTQYF	TGTGCCAGCAGCGTAACCGGGAGATCAGAGGATACGCAGTATTTT
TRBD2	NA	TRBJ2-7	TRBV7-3	CASSIGLAGADEQYF	TGTGCCAGCAGCATCGGACTAGCGGGAGCCGACGAGCAGTACTTC
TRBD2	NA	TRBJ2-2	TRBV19	CASSSSGGAGELFF	TGTGCCAGTAGTAGTAGCGGGGGGGCCGGGGAGCTGTTTTTT
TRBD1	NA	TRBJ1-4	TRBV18	CASSPRGTGMYEKLFF	TGTGCCAGCTCACCCCGAGGGACAGGGATGTATGAAAAACTGTTTTTT
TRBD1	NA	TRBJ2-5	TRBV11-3	CASSPGTGEETQYF	TGTGCCAGCAGCCCAGGGACAGGAGAAGAGACCCAGTACTTC
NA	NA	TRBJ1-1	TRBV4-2	CASSQEPGVNTEAFF	TGTGCCAGCAGCCAAGAACCGGGAGTGAACACTGAAGCTTTCTTT
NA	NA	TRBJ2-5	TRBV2	CASRTGQETQYF	TGTGCCAGCAGGACGGGACAAGAGACCCAGTACTTC
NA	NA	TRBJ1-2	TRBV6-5	CASSRGGRAYGYTF	TGTGCCAGCAGCCGGGGGGGGAGGGCATATGGCTACACCTTC
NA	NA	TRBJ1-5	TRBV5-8	CASSISWGGSDQPQHF	TGTGCCAGCAGCATATCGTGGGGGGGAAGCGATCAGCCCCAGCATTTT
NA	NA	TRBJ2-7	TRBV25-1	CASSEQIFGEQYF	TGTGCCAGCAGTGAACAAATATTCGGCGAGCAGTACTTC
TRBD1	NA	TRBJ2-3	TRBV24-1	CATSGDRSTDTQYF	TGTGCCACCAGTGGGGACAGAAGCACAGATACGCAGTATTTT
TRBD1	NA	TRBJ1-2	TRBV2	CASSGPGTGSFQANYGYTF	TGTGCCAGCAGTGGACCCGGGACAGGGTCTTTTCAGGCTAACTATGGCTACACCTTC
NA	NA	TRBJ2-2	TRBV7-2	CASSSGLVDTGELFF	TGTGCCAGCAGCTCCGGTCTAGTTGATACCGGGGAGCTGTTTTTT
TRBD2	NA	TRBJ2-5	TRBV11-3	CASSSLAGAVKKTQYF	TGTGCCAGCAGCTCCCTAGCGGGAGCTGTAAAAAAGACCCAGTACTTC
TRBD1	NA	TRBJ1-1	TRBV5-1	CASSFLTGVDTEAFF	TGCGCCAGCAGCTTCCTGACAGGGGTAGACACTGAAGCTTTCTTT
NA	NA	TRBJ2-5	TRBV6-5	CASSPSGYETQYF	TGTGCCAGCTCTCCCTCGGGATATGAGACCCAGTACTTC
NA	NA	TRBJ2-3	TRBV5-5	CASSYSGTVLDTQYF	TGTGCCAGCAGTTACTCGGGAACGGTCTTGGATACGCAGTATTTT
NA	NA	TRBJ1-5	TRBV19	CASSTRGLTGLGPSNQPQHF	TGTGCCAGTAGTACTCGGGGCCTTACAGGGCTCGGACCTAGCAATCAGCCCCAGCATTTT
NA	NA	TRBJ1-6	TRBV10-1	CASSESSGNSPLHF	TGCGCCAGCAGTGAGTCGTCCGGGAACTCACCCCTCCACTTT
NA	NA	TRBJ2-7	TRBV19	CASSIDPPTASVYEQYF	TGTGCCAGTAGTATAGATCCTCCGACAGCTTCCGTCTACGAGCAGTACTTC
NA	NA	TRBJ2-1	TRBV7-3	CASSSPGSNEQFF	TGTGCCAGCAGCTCACCAGGAAGCAATGAGCAGTTCTTC
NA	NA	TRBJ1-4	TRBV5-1	CASSRALIESGEKLFF	TGCGCCAGCAGCCGAGCACTGATCGAGAGCGGTGAAAAACTGTTTTTT
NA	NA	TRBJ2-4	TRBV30	CAWRGVGGSIQYF	TGTGCCTGGAGAGGTGTAGGCGGAAGCATTCAGTACTTC
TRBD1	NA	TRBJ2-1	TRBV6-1	CASSGGQGASNYNEQFF	TGTGCCAGCAGTGGGGGACAGGGGGCTTCGAACTACAATGAGCAGTTCTTC
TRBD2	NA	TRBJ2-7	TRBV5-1	CASRPLAGPSYEQYF	TGCGCCAGCAGACCATTAGCGGGGCCATCCTACGAGCAGTACTTC